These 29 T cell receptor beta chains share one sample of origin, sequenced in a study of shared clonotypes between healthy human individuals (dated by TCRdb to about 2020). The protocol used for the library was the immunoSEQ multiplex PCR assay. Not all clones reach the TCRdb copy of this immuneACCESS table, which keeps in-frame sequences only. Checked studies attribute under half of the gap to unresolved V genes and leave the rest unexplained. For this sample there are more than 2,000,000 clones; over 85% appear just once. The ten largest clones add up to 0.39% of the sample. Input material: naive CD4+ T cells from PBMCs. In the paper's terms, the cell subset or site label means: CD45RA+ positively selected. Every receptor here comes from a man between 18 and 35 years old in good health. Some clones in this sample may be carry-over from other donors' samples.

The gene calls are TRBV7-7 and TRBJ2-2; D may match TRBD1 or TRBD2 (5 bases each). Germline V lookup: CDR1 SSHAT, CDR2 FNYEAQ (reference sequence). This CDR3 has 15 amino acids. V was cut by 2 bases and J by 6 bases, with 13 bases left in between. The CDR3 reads CASSLNFQGAGELFF. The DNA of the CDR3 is TGTGCCAGCAGCTTAAATTTCCAGGGAGCCGGGGAGCTGTTTTTT.

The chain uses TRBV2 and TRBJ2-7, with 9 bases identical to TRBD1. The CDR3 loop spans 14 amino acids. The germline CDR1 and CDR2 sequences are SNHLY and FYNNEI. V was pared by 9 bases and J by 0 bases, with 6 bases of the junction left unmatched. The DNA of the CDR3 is TGTGCCAGTTTACAGGGGGCTGGCTCCTACGAGCAGTACTTC. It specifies CASLQGAGSYEQYF. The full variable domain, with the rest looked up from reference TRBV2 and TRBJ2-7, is EPEVTQTPSHQVTQMGQEVILRCVPISNHLYFYWYRQILGQKVEFLVSFYNNEISEKSEIFDDQFSVERPDGSNFTLKIRSTKLEDSAMYFCASLQGAGSYEQYFGPGTRLTVT.

The CDR3 protein is CASSALAAGNYGYTF. DNA for the CDR3: TGTGCCAGCAGCGCTCTTGCGGCAGGGAACTATGGCTACACCTTC. The chain is built from TRBV14 and TRBJ1-2, with D possibly TRBD1 on 5 matching bases. Trimming removed 5 bases at V and 2 bases at J, with 15 bases between. This CDR3 region has 15 residues. Germline V CDR1 and CDR2: SGHDN, FVKESK. Complete variable domain (other parts from reference TRBV14 and TRBJ1-2): EAGVTQFPSHSVIEKGQTVTLRCDPISGHDNLYWYRRVMGKEIKFLLHFVKESKQDESGMPNNRFLAERTGGTYSTLKVQPAELEDSGVYFCASSALAAGNYGYTFGSGTRLTVV.

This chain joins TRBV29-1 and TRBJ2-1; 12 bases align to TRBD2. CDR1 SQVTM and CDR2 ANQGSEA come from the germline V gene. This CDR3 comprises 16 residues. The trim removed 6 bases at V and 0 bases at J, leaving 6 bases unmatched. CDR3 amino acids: CSVGTSGHPSYNEQFF. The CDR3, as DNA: TGCAGCGTAGGGACTAGCGGGCACCCCTCCTACAATGAGCAGTTCTTC.

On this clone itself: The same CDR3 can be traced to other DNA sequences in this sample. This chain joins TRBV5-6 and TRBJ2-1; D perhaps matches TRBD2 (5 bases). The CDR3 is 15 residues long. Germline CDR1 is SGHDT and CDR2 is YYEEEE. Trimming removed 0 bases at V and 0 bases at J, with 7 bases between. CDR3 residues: CASSLVGSSYNEQFF. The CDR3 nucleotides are TGTGCCAGCAGCTTGGTTGGGAGCTCCTACAATGAGCAGTTCTTC.

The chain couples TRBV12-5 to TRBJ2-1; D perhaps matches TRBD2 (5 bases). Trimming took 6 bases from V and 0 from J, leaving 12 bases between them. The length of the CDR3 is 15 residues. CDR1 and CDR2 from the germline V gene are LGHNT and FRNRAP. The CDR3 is CASGSGRSSYNEQFF. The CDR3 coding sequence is TGTGCTAGTGGGAGCGGCCGGAGCTCCTACAATGAGCAGTTCTTC.

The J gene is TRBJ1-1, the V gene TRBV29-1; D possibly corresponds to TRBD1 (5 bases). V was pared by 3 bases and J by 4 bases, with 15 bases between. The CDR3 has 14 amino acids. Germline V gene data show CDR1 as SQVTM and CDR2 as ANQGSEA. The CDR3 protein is CSVEGRARGTEAFF. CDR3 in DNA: TGCAGCGTTGAGGGCAGGGCGCGGGGCACTGAAGCTTTCTTT.

The CDR3 region is CASSQGQGRPTQYF. As DNA, the CDR3 is TGTGCCAGCAGCCAGGGACAGGGTCGGCCGACCCAGTACTTC. V gene TRBV4-2 combines with J gene TRBJ2-5; TRBD1 matches at 9 bases. Germline CDR1 is LGHNA and CDR2 is YNFKEQ. The length of the CDR3 is 14 residues. V lost 3 bases to trimming and J lost 7 bases; unmatched junction nucleotides: 6.

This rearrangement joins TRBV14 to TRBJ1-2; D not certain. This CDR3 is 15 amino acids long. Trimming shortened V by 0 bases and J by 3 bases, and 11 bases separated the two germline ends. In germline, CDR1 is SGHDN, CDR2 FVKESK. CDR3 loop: CASSQDNAGHYGYTF. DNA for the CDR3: TGTGCCAGCAGCCAAGATAATGCAGGTCACTATGGCTACACCTTC.

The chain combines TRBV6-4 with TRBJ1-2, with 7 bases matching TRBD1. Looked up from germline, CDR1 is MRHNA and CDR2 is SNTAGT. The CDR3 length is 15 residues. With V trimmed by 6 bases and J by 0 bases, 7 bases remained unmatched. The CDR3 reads CASSLTGEANYGYTF. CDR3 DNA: TGTGCCAGCAGCCTAACAGGGGAAGCTAACTATGGCTACACCTTC.

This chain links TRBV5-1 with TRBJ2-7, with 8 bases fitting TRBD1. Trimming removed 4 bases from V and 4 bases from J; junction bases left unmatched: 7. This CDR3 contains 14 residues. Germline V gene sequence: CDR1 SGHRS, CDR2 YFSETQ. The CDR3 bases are TGCGCCAGCAGCATAGGACAGGGTGCGTACGAGCAGTACTTC. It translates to CASSIGQGAYEQYF. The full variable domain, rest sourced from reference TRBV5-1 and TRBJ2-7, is KAGVTQTPRYLIKTRGQQVTLSCSPISGHRSVSWYQQTPGQGLQFLFEYFSETQRNKGNFPGRFSGRQFSNSRSEMNVSTLELGDSALYLCASSIGQGAYEQYFGPGTRLTVT.

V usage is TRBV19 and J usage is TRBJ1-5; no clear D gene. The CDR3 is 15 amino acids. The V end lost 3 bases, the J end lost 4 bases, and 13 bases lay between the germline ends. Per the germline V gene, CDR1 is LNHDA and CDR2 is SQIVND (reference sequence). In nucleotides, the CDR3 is TGTGCCAGTAGTATTTACGGTGAGGTTAATCAGCCCCAGCATTTT. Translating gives CASSIYGEVNQPQHF.

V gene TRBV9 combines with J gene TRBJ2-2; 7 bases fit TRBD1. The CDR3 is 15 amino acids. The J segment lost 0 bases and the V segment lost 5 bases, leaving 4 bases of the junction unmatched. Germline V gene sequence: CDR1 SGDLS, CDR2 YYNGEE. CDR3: CASRRDSTNTGELFF. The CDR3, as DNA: TGTGCCAGCAGACGGGACAGCACGAACACCGGGGAGCTGTTTTTT.

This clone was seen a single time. CDR3 coding DNA: TGTGCCAGCAGCGGGACTAGCGGGGGATATACGCAGTATTTT. Its protein is CASSGTSGGYTQYF. The chain combines TRBV9 with TRBJ2-3; 13 bases match TRBD2. CDR1 is SGDLS and CDR2 is YYNGEE in the germline V gene. V was clipped by 3 bases and J by 7 bases; unmatched bases: 2. This CDR3 is built from 14 residues. Full variable domain (remainder filled in from reference TRBV9 and TRBJ2-3): DSGVTQTPKHLITATGQRVTLRCSPRSGDLSVYWYQQSLDQGLQFLIQYYNGEERAKGNILERFSAQQFPDLHSELNLSSLELGDSALYFCASSGTSGGYTQYFGPGTRLTVL.

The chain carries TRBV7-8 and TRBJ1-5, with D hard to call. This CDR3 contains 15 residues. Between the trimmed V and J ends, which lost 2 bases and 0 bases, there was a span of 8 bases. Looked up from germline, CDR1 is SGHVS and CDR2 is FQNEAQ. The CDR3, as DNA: TGTGCCAGCAGCTTACAAGGAGTTAGCAATCAGCCCCAGCATTTT. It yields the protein CASSLQGVSNQPQHF. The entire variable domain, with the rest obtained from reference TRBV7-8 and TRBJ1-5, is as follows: GAGVSQSPRYKVAKRGQDVALRCDPISGHVSLFWYQQALGQGPEFLTYFQNEAQLDKSGLPSDRFFAERPEGSVSTLKIQRTQQEDSAVYLCASSLQGVSNQPQHFGDGTRLSIL.

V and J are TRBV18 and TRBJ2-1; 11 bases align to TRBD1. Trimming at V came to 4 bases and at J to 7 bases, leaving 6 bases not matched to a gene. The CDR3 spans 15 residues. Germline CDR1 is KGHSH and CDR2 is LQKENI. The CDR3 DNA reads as TGTGCCAGCTCACTCGGACAGGGGGCGAGGAATGAGCAGTTCTTC. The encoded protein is CASSLGQGARNEQFF. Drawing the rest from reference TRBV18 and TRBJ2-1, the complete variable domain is NAGVMQNPRHLVRRRGQEARLRCSPMKGHSHVYWYRQLPEEGLKFMVYLQKENIIDESGMPKERFSAEFPKEGPSILRIQQVVRGDSAAYFCASSLGQGARNEQFFGPGTRLTVL.

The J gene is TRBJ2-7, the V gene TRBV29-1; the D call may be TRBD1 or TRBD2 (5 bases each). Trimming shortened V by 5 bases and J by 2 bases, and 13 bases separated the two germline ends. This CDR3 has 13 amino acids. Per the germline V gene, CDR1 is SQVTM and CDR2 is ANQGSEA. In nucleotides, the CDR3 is TGCAGCGTTAGAGGGGCCATTACCTACGAGCAGTACTTC. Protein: CSVRGAITYEQYF.

CDR3 protein: CASSLVSGALGYTF. CDR3 bases: TGTGCCAGCAGCTTGGTCTCTGGGGCGCTTGGCTACACCTTC. The chain couples TRBV5-6 to TRBJ1-2, with TRBD1 as a possible D gene (5 bases). V lost 0 bases and J lost 7, with 13 bases in between. Looked up from germline, CDR1 is SGHDT and CDR2 is YYEEEE. The length of the CDR3 is 14 residues. Drawing the rest from reference TRBV5-6 and TRBJ1-2, the complete variable domain is DAGVTQSPTHLIKTRGQQVTLRCSPKSGHDTVSWYQQALGQGPQFIFQYYEEEERQRGNFPDRFSGHQFPNYSSELNVNALLLGDSALYLCASSLVSGALGYTFGSGTRLTVV.

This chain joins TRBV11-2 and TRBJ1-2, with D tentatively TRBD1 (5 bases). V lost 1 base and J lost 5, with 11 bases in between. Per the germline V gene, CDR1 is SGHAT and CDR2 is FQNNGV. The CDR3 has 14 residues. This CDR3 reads CASSLAGQGYGYTF. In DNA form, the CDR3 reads TGTGCCAGCAGCTTAGCGGGGCAGGGATATGGCTACACCTTC. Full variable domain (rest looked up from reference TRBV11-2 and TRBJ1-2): EAGVAQSPRYKIIEKRQSVAFWCNPISGHATLYWYQQILGQGPKLLIQFQNNGVVDDSQLPKDRFSAERLKGVDSTLKIQPAKLEDSAVYLCASSLAGQGYGYTFGSGTRLTVV.

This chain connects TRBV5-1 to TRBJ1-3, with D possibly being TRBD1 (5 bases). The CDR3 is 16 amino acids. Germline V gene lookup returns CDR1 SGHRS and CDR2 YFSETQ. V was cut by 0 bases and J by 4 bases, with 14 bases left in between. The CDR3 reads CASSLAGTSTGNTIYF. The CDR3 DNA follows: TGCGCCAGCAGCTTGGCAGGGACCAGTACCGGAAACACCATATATTTT.

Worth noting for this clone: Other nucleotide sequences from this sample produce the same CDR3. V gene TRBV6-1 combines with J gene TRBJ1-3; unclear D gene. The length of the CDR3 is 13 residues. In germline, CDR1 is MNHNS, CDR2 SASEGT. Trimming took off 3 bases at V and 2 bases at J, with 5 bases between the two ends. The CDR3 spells CASSEGPGNTIYF. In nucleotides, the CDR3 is TGTGCCAGCAGTGAGGGCCCTGGAAACACCATATATTTT.

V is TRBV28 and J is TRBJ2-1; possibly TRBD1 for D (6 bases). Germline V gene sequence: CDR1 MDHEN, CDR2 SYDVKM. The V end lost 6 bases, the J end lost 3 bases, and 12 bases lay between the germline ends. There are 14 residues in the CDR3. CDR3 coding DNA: TGTGCCAGCAGCCAAATACAGGGCTACAATGAGCAGTTCTTC. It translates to CASSQIQGYNEQFF.

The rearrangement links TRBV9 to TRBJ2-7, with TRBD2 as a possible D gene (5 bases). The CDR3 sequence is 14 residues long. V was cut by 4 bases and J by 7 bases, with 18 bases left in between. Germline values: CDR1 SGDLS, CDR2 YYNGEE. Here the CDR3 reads CASSPRAPEREQYF. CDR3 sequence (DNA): TGTGCCAGCAGCCCGCGGGCCCCCGAGCGGGAGCAGTACTTC. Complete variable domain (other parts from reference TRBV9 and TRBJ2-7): DSGVTQTPKHLITATGQRVTLRCSPRSGDLSVYWYQQSLDQGLQFLIQYYNGEERAKGNILERFSAQQFPDLHSELNLSSLELGDSALYFCASSPRAPEREQYFGPGTRLTVT.

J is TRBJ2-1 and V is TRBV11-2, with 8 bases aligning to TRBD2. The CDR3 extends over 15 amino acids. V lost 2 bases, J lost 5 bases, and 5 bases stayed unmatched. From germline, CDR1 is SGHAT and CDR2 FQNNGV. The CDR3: CASSLRGLGDNEQFF. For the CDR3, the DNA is TGTGCCAGCAGCTTACGGGGACTAGGCGACAATGAGCAGTTCTTC.

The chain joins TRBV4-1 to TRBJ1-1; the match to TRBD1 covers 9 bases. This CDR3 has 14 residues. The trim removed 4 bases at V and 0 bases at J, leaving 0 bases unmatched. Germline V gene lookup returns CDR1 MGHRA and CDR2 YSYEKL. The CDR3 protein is CASSRTGVNTEAFF. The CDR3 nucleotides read TGCGCCAGCAGCCGGACAGGGGTGAACACTGAAGCTTTCTTT.

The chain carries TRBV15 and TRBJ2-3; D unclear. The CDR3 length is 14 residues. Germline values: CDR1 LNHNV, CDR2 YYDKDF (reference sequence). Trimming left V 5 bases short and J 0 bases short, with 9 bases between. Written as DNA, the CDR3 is TGTGCCACCAGCGCGACACAAAGCACAGATACGCAGTATTTT. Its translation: CATSATQSTDTQYF.

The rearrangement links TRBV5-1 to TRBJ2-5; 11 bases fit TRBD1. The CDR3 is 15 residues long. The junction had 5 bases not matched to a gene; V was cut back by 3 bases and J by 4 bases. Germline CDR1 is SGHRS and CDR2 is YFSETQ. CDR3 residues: CASSYGTGGRETQYF. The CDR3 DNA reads TGCGCCAGCAGCTACGGGACAGGGGGACGAGAGACCCAGTACTTC. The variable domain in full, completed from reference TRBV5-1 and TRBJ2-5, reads KAGVTQTPRYLIKTRGQQVTLSCSPISGHRSVSWYQQTPGQGLQFLFEYFSETQRNKGNFPGRFSGRQFSNSRSEMNVSTLELGDSALYLCASSYGTGGRETQYFGPGTRLLVL.

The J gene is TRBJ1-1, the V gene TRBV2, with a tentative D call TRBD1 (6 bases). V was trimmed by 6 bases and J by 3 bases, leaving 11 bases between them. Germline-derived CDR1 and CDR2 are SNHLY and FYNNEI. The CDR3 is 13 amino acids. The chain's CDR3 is CASRGGRDTEAFF. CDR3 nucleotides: TGTGCCAGCAGGGGGGGCCGAGACACTGAAGCTTTCTTT.

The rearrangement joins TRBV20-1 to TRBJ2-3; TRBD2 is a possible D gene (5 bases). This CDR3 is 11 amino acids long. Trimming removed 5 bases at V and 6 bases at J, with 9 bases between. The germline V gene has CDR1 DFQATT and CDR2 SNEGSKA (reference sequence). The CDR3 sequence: CSAVWRDTQYF. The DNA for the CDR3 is TGCAGTGCTGTATGGAGGGATACGCAGTATTTT.